This TCR beta chain emerged from a study of blood T cell repertoires in COVID-19. In the study overall: Sites across the United States, Italy and Spain contributed samples from acute and convalescent COVID-19.

TCRdb's copy holds only in-frame clones and misses some; the assay was immunoSEQ multiplex PCR. Of 90,000 to 140,000 clones listed, approximately 81% were seen once; the top ten hold approximately 40%. CDR3 length: 15 amino acids. Per the germline V gene, CDR1 is LNHNV and CDR2 is YYDKDF (reference sequence). V lost 0 bases, J lost 4 bases, and 2 bases stayed unmatched. The V gene is TRBV15, the J gene TRBJ2-7; 11 positions agree with TRBD1. The material sequenced was peripheral blood. This clonotype originated in a man older than 75 with acute or convalescent COVID-19. The CDR3 loop is CATSRDRDRGYEQYF. The DNA of the CDR3 is TGTGCCACCAGCAGAGATAGGGACAGGGGGTACGAGCAGTACTTC.